The sample holds one count of the clone carrying this T cell receptor (beta chain). Source study methods: Reference gene primer amplification yielded estimated nucleated cell counts. The method was immunoSEQ multiplex PCR; TCRdb's version includes in-frame clones alone and lacks a portion of them. The V and J calls and the clone size are those of that table, but D and trimming were determined from the DNA. The sample shows around 170,000 clones, about 88% of them seen only once. This entry comes from a study of blood T cell repertoires in COVID-19. Study-level information: The origin of the acute and convalescent COVID-19 samples was the United States, Italy and Spain.

The CDR3 loop spans 14 amino acids. Germline-derived CDR1 and CDR2 are SNHLY and FYNNEI. Losses at the gene ends were 6 bases for V and 1 base for J; bases not matched to a gene: 4. The chain has TRBV2 and TRBJ2-5; TRBD1 aligns across 8 bases. The origin of this receptor is a woman between 18 and 30 years old who had recovered from COVID-19. The specimen sequenced was PBMCs or T cells enriched from blood (not recorded which). Here the CDR3 DNA reads TGTGCCAGCAGACGCGACAGGGGCCAAGAGACCCAGTACTTC. The encoded protein is CASRRDRGQETQYF.